These 24 T cell receptor beta chains were all obtained from the same sample, sequenced in a study of T cells in Graves' hyperthyroidism and ophthalmopathy. RNA transcripts gave rise to amplified TCR beta CDR3 regions. During a first-round RT-PCR of the TCR CDR3, the HTBI primer set was used. TCRdb re-derived calls from the multiplex PCR reads in MiXCR, one entry per CDR3 protein. The sample yields approximately 400,000 distinct CDR3 sequences, more than 12% seen once. Source material: blood. These receptors were collected from a woman aged 30 to 39 with Graves' hyperthyroidism.

There are a few counts of this clonotype. This chain uses TRBV12-3 or TRBV12-4 with TRBJ2-7; TRBD1 aligns across 7 bases. V was clipped by 5 bases and J by 3 bases; unmatched bases: 7. CDR3 length equals 14 residues. CDR3 nucleotides: TGTGCCAGCAGTCGACAGGGTGGAGGCTACGAGCAGTACTTC. Protein product: CASSRQGGGYEQYF.

This clonotype was found a few times. This sequence joins TRBV9 and TRBJ2-3, with 7 positions matching TRBD2. Germline V CDR1 and CDR2: SGDLS, YYNGEE. V was clipped by 0 bases and J by 1 base; unmatched bases: 2. The CDR3 spans 15 residues. The CDR3 protein is CASSVGGRGTDTQYF. CDR3 nucleotides: TGTGCCAGCAGCGTAGGAGGGAGGGGCACAGATACGCAGTATTTT. The full variable domain, its missing parts supplied by reference TRBV9 and TRBJ2-3, is DSGVTQTPKHLITATGQRVTLRCSPRSGDLSVYWYQQSLDQGLQFLIQYYNGEERAKGNILERFSAQQFPDLHSELNLSSLELGDSALYFCASSVGGRGTDTQYFGPGTRLTVL.

This clonotype has at least ten counts. The V call is TRBV2, the J call TRBJ1-5; no reliable D call. V dropped 3 bases and J dropped 2 bases, with 2 bases sitting between them. The germline CDR1 and CDR2 sequences are SNHLY and FYNNEI. The CDR3 sequence is 12 residues long. As DNA, the CDR3 is TGTGCCAGCAGTGATCGCAATCAGCCCCAGCATTTT. This translates into CASSDRNQPQHF.

This clonotype was observed many times. The rearrangement joins TRBV11-2 to TRBJ1-1; D unresolved. Germline V gene sequence: CDR1 SGHAT, CDR2 FQNNGV. The CDR3 is 13 amino acids. The V end was cut by 0 bases, the J end by 7 bases, with 9 bases between. The CDR3 DNA follows: TGTGCCAGCAGCTTAGATCGTCGGGGTGAAGCTTTCTTT. Protein product: CASSLDRRGEAFF.

This clonotype was recorded many times. The CDR3 coding sequence is TGCAGCGTTGTCCGGGACAACACGCGGGACGAGCAGTACTTC. Amino acid sequence: CSVVRDNTRDEQYF. The chain uses TRBV29-1 and TRBJ2-7, with D tentatively TRBD1 (6 bases). Germline CDR1 and CDR2: SQVTM and ANQGSEA. The CDR3 loop spans 14 amino acids. V gave up 4 bases and J gave up 5 bases, with 18 bases separating them.

DNA for the CDR3: TGTGCCAGCAGCTTAGGGTGGCAGCTATCTGAAGCTTTCTTT. This gives the protein CASSLGWQLSEAFF. This sequence joins TRBV7-9 and TRBJ1-1; the D is unclear. Between the trimmed V and J ends, which lost 1 base and 6 bases, there was a span of 12 bases. Germline CDR1 SEHNR, CDR2 FQNEAQ (reference sequence). CDR3 length: 14 amino acids.

The CDR3 spells CASSFSSGDYSPLHF. The CDR3, as DNA: TGCGCCAGCAGCTTTTCCTCAGGGGACTATTCACCCCTCCACTTT. V usage is TRBV5-1 and J usage is TRBJ1-6; D is perhaps TRBD1 (6 bases). Germline V gene lookup returns CDR1 SGHRS and CDR2 YFSETQ. The ends were cut back, 2 bases at V and 8 bases at J, with 14 bases in the middle. This CDR3 comprises 15 residues.

The chain recombines TRBV20-1 with TRBJ2-6, with a possible D match to TRBD2 (5 bases). Germline V CDR1 and CDR2: DFQATT, SNEGSKA (reference sequence). The germline V and J ends were trimmed by 1 base and 2 bases, with 12 bases remaining between them. The CDR3 length is 16 residues. CDR3 bases: TGCAGTGCTAGAGCGGGGTCGAGTCCTGGGGCCAACGTCCTGACTTTC. It yields the protein CSARAGSSPGANVLTF.

This clonotype has only a few counts. A much larger clone is a single base away; this may be a read error. The genes are TRBV3-1 and TRBJ2-1; no reliable D call. Judging by the DNA end, TRBJ2-7 fits better; the J call may be wrong. Per germline, CDR1 LGHDT and CDR2 YNNKEL (reference sequence). The CDR3 runs 16 residues. CDR3 region: CASSQEISLTHNEQYF. In nucleotides, the CDR3 is TGTGCCAGCAGCCAAGAGATAAGCCTAACCCACAATGAGCAGTACTTC.

The chain recombines TRBV9 with TRBJ2-3; no definite D call. V lost 0 bases to trimming and J lost 3 bases, with 8 bases between them. CDR1 and CDR2 from the germline V gene are SGDLS and YYNGEE. CDR3 size: 14 residues. CDR3 protein: CASSVEAVTDTQYF. As DNA, the CDR3 is TGTGCCAGCAGCGTAGAAGCAGTGACAGATACGCAGTATTTT. The full variable domain, completed using reference TRBV9 and TRBJ2-3, is DSGVTQTPKHLITATGQRVTLRCSPRSGDLSVYWYQQSLDQGLQFLIQYYNGEERAKGNILERFSAQQFPDLHSELNLSSLELGDSALYFCASSVEAVTDTQYFGPGTRLTVL.

This clonotype was observed at least ten times. V and J are TRBV28 and TRBJ2-1; 8 bases map to TRBD2. This CDR3 is 16 amino acids long. Germline loops: CDR1 MDHEN, CDR2 SYDVKM. With 6 bases clipped from V and 2 bases from J, the junction kept 9 bases outside the gene matches. The CDR3 reads CASSRYSGNTYNEQFF. As DNA, the CDR3 is TGTGCCAGCAGCCGCTATAGCGGGAATACCTACAATGAGCAGTTCTTC.

This clonotype was recorded at least ten times. V gene TRBV4-1 combines with J gene TRBJ2-3; 10 nucleotides agree with TRBD2. Trimming cost V 4 bases and J 4 bases; bases outside gene matches: 5. CDR3 length: 15 amino acids. Germline V gene sequence: CDR1 MGHRA, CDR2 YSYEKL. CDR3 coding DNA: TGCGCCAGCAGCCTCTCAAGCGGGAGGGCAGATACGCAGTATTTT. Translation: CASSLSSGRADTQYF.

This clonotype was seen a handful of times. The chain couples TRBV12-3 or TRBV12-4 to TRBJ2-7; 8 bases line up with TRBD2. This CDR3 spans 17 amino acids. J gave up 2 bases and V 2 bases, and 11 bases lay outside the gene matches. The DNA of the CDR3 is TGTGCCAGCAGTTTATTCCTCACAGCGGGAGTTCCCTACGAGCAGTACTTC. This encodes CASSLFLTAGVPYEQYF.

In this sample, this clonotype turned up once. Given a much more abundant clone one base away, this may be a read error. The chain recombines TRBV6-5 with TRBJ2-1, with a possible D match to TRBD2 (5 bases). Matching the DNA end better, TRBJ2-7 makes the J call doubtful. Looked up from germline, CDR1 is MNHEY and CDR2 is SVGAGI. This CDR3 comprises 17 residues. CDR3 protein: CASSYSIAEGSYNEQYF. The CDR3 region has the DNA TGTGCCAGCAGTTACTCGATCGCTGAGGGCTCCTACAATGAGCAGTACTTC.

V is TRBV20-1 and J is TRBJ2-1; 7 positions agree with TRBD2. Trimming removed 3 bases from V and 1 base from J; junction bases left unmatched: 9. Germline CDR1 and CDR2: DFQATT and SNEGSKA (reference sequence). The CDR3 is 16 residues long. This CDR3 is CSASPSGGWSYNEQFF. In DNA form, the CDR3 reads TGCAGTGCTAGCCCATCGGGAGGTTGGTCCTACAATGAGCAGTTCTTC.

This clonotype occurred many times. V is TRBV28 and J is TRBJ2-2; no firm D call. The germline V and J ends were trimmed by 2 bases and 4 bases, with 8 bases remaining between them. The germline V gene encodes CDR1 MDHEN and CDR2 SYDVKM. The CDR3 has 14 amino acids. The CDR3 region is CASSLVSGTGELFF. The DNA for the CDR3 is TGTGCCAGCAGTTTAGTATCTGGCACCGGGGAGCTGTTTTTT.

Only a few counts were recorded for this clonotype. The rearrangement uses TRBV12-3 or TRBV12-4 and TRBJ1-1; TRBD1 is a possible D gene (6 bases). The CDR3 sequence is 14 residues long. Trimming removed 2 bases from V and 1 base from J, with 8 bases in between. This chain's CDR3 is CASSLSGANTEAFF. In DNA, the CDR3 is TGTGCCAGCAGTTTATCGGGGGCGAACACTGAAGCTTTCTTT.

The rearrangement uses TRBV10-3 and TRBJ2-1; unclear D gene. V was clipped by 4 bases and J by 5 bases, with 3 bases between them. Germline loops: CDR1 ENHRY, CDR2 SYGVKD. This CDR3 contains 11 residues. Here the CDR3 reads CAISAHNEQFF. For the CDR3, the DNA is TGTGCCATCAGTGCGCACAATGAGCAGTTCTTC.

There are many counts of this clonotype. The chain recombines TRBV28 with TRBJ2-4; D not certain. CDR1 and CDR2 (germline): MDHEN, SYDVKM. V was trimmed by 8 bases and J by 0 bases, leaving 11 bases between them. The CDR3 contains 14 residues. The CDR3 region is CASGWSIAKNIQYF. The CDR3 region has the DNA TGTGCCAGCGGATGGTCGATAGCCAAAAACATTCAGTACTTC.

The chain joins TRBV6-1 to TRBJ2-7, with 7 nucleotides matching TRBD1. Trimming took 8 bases from V and 8 from J; bases not matched to a gene: 12. This CDR3 has 13 amino acids. Germline values: CDR1 MNHNS, CDR2 SASEGT. The CDR3 is CASEDRAHRKQYF. CDR3 coding DNA: TGTGCCAGCGAAGACAGGGCCCACCGTAAGCAGTACTTC.

CDR3: CASSLLGRGEQYF. Here the CDR3 DNA reads TGTGCCAGCAGTTTACTCGGTAGGGGGGAGCAGTACTTC. The V and J genes are TRBV12-3 or TRBV12-4 and TRBJ2-7, with a possible D match to TRBD1 (6 bases). The CDR3 loop spans 13 amino acids. Trimming removed 2 bases from V and 7 bases from J, with 12 bases in between.

Concerning this clonotype: Possible read error: a much larger clone is one base away. The CDR3 protein is CASSLGDSNTGELFF. The CDR3 bases are TGCGCCAGCAGCTTGGGGGACAGTAACACCGGGGAGCTGTTTTTT. The rearrangement links TRBV5-1 to TRBJ2-2, with 7 bases matching TRBD1. CDR1 is SGHRS and CDR2 is YFSETQ in the germline V gene. Losses at the gene ends were 0 bases for V and 2 bases for J; bases not matched to a gene: 1. The CDR3 consists of 15 residues.

This clonotype was picked up many times. The J gene is TRBJ2-3, the V gene TRBV24-1, with 7 positions matching TRBD2. The trim removed 6 bases at V and 2 bases at J, leaving 4 bases unmatched. Germline V lookup: CDR1 KGHDR, CDR2 SFDVKD. The CDR3 is made up of 14 amino acids. CDR3 sequence (DNA): TGTGCCACCAGTCCCGCGGGAGTCACAGATACGCAGTATTTT. Amino acid sequence: CATSPAGVTDTQYF.

There are many counts of this clonotype. J is TRBJ2-7 and V is TRBV11-2; TRBD1 might be the D (7 bases). V was cut by 1 base and J by 0 bases, with 13 bases left in between. CDR3 length equals 16 residues. CDR1 is SGHAT, CDR2 FQNNGV, per germline. The CDR3 bases are TGTGCCAGCAGCTTAGGCCTGCGGGACAGCTCCTACGAGCAGTACTTC. This encodes CASSLGLRDSSYEQYF.